The clone carrying this T cell receptor (beta chain) was recorded a few times. The data originate from a study of T-cell memory formation after mild COVID-19. TCR alpha and TCR beta cDNA libraries carrying sample barcodes and UMIs were produced by 5'RACE using constant-segment primers. Via MiXCR, TCRdb re-called the 5' RACE reads, giving one row per CDR3 protein. Among 250,000 to 300,000 distinct CDR3 sequences listed, over 15% were seen once. This CDR3 is 16 amino acids long. Per the germline V gene, CDR1 is MDHEN and CDR2 is SYDVKM. The ends lost 10 bases at V and 1 base at J; junction bases unmatched: 12.

The V gene is TRBV28, the J gene TRBJ2-2; 7 bases are a match to TRBD1. The source is a man younger than 30 who had mild COVID-19 (a few samples of this study predate the infection). Cell type and time point are not known. Sequenced: PBMCs or a T cell subset sorted from them (not recorded which). CDR3 nucleotide sequence: TGTGCCACCAGAAAGACAGGGTTGAGGAACACCGGGGAGCTGTTTTTT. Protein sequence: CATRKTGLRNTGELFF.